Shown below are 2 T cell receptor beta chains from a single sample sequenced in a study of cytomegalovirus exposure and HLA in healthy donors. A multiplex PCR was run with 60 Vbeta primers and 13 Jbeta primers. The protocol was immunoSEQ multiplex PCR, while the TCRdb copy is restricted to in-frame clones and leaves out a portion. The sample consists of approximately 210,000 clones, around 75% of them appearing once. Sample: PBMCs. The receptors originated from a woman between 45 and 65 years old in good health and CMV-seronegative.

The sample holds one count of this clone. The CDR3 protein is CSAKRGYGYTF. The CDR3 DNA sequence: TGCAGTGCTAAAAGGGGCTATGGCTACACCTTC. V is TRBV20-1 and J is TRBJ1-2; D is perhaps TRBD1 (5 bases). V was cut by 4 bases and J by 4 bases, with 7 bases left in between. Germline V CDR1 and CDR2: DFQATT, SNEGSKA (reference sequence). The CDR3 has 11 residues.

The chain employs TRBV5-3 and TRBJ2-7; 10 positions agree with TRBD1. TRBV5-3 is marked as an open reading frame, function uncertain. The CDR3 has 15 amino acids. Germline trimming cut 4 bases from V and 5 bases from J; bases unmatched to any gene: 9. CDR3 nucleotide sequence: TGTGCCAGAAGCCCCCGGGACAGGGGTTGCCACGAGCAGTACTTC. It yields the protein CARSPRDRGCHEQYF.